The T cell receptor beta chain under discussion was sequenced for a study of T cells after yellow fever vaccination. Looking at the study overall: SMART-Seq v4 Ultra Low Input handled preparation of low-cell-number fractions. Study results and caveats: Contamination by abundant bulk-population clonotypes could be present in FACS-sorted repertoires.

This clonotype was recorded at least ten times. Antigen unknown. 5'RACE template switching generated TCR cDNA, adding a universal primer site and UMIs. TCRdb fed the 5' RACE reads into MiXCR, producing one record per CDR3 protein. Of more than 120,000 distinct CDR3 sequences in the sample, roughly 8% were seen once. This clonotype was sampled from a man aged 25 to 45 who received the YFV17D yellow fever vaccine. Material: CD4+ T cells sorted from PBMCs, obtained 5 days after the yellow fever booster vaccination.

CDR3 region: CSARGGAGAPYEQYF. The CDR3 region has the DNA TGCAGTGCTAGAGGGGGCGCGGGAGCGCCCTACGAGCAGTACTTC. The V gene is TRBV20-1, the J gene TRBJ2-7; 7 bases match TRBD2. CDR3 length: 15 residues. Germline trimming cut 1 base from V and 2 bases from J; bases unmatched to any gene: 8. Germline V gives CDR1 DFQATT, CDR2 SNEGSKA (reference sequence).